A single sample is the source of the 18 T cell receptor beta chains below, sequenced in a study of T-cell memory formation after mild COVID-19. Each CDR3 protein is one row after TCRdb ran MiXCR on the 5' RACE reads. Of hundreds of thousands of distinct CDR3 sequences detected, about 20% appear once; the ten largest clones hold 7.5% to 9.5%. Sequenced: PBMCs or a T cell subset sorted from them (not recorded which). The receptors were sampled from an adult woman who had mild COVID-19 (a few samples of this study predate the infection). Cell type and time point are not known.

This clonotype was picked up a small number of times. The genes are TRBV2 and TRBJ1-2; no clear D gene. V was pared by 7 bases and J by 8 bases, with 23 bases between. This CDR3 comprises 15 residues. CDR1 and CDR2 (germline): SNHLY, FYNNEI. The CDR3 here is CASILAAREKGGYTF. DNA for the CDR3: TGTGCCAGCATCCTAGCGGCTAGGGAAAAAGGAGGCTACACCTTC.

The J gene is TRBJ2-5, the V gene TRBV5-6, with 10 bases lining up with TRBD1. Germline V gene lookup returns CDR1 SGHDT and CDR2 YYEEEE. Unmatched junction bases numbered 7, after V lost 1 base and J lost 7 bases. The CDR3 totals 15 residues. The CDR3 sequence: CASSLRTGGMGTQYF. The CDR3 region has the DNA TGTGCCAGCAGCTTGAGGACAGGGGGGATGGGGACCCAGTACTTC.

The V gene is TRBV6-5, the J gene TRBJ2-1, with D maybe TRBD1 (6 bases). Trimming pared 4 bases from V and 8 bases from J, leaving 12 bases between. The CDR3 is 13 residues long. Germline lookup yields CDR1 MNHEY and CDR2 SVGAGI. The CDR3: CASSSEQGYEQFF. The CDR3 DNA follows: TGTGCCAGCAGTTCCGAACAGGGATATGAGCAGTTCTTC.

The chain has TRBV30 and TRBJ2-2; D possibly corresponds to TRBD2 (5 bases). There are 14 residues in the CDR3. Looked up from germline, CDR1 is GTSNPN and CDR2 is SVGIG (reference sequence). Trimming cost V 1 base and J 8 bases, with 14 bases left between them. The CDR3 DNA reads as TGTGCCTGGAGTGGAGGAGGCTTTGGAGGGGAGCTGTTTTTT. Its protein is CAWSGGGFGGELFF.

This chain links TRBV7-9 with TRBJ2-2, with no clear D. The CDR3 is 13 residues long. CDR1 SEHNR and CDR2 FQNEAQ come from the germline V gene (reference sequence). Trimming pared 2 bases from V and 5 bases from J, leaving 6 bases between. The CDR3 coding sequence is TGTGCCAGCAGCTTAAGGGAAACCGGGGAGCTGTTTTTT. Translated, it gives CASSLRETGELFF.

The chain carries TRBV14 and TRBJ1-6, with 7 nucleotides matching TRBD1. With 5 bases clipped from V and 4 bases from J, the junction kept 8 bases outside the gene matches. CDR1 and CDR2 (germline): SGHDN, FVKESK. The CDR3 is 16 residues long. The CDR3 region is CASSTGRGIYNSPLHF. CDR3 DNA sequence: TGTGCCAGCAGCACGGGCAGGGGGATTTATAATTCACCCCTCCACTTT.

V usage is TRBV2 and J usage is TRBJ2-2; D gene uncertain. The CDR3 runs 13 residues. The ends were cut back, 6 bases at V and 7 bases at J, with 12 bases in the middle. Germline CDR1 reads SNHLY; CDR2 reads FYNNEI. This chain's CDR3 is CASRLSVLGELFF. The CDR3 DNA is TGTGCCAGCAGGCTCAGCGTTCTCGGGGAGCTGTTTTTT.

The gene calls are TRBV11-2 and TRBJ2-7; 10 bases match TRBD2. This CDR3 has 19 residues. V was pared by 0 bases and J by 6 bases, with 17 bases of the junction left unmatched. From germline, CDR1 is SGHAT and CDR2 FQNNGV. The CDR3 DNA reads TGTGCCAGCAGCTTAGATCGGTGGTCGGCGTCACTAGCGGGGATCGAGCAGTACTTC. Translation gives CASSLDRWSASLAGIEQYF.

CDR3 DNA sequence: TGTGCCAGCAGCTTAGACGCGGGTAGTGGTTACGAGCAGTACTTC. It specifies CASSLDAGSGYEQYF. V gene TRBV7-2 combines with J gene TRBJ2-7; D may be TRBD2 (5 bases). CDR3 length equals 15 residues. Trimming left V 1 base short and J 4 bases short, with 14 bases between. Germline V gene lookup returns CDR1 SGHTA and CDR2 FQGNSA.

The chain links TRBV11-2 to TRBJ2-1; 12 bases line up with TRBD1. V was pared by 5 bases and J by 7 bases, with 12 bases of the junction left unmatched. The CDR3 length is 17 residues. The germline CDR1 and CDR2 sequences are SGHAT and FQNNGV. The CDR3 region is CASSPGTGTGGYNEQFF. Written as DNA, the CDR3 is TGTGCCAGCAGCCCCGGGACCGGGACAGGGGGCTATAATGAGCAGTTCTTC.

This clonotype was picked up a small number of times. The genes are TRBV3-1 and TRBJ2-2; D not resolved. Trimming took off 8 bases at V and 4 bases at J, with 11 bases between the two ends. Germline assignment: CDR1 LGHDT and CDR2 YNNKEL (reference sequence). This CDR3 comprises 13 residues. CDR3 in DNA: TGTGCCAGCCCCGAACCCTCCACCGGGGAGCTGTTTTTT. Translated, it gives CASPEPSTGELFF.

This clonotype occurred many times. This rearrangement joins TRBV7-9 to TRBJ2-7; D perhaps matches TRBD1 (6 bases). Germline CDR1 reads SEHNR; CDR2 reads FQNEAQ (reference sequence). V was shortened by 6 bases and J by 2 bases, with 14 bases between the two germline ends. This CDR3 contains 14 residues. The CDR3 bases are TGTGCCAGCAGGCCAAATGGACAGACCTACGAGCAGTACTTC. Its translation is CASRPNGQTYEQYF. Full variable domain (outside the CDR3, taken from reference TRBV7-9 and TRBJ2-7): DTGVSQNPRHKITKRGQNVTFRCDPISEHNRLYWYRQTLGQGPEFLTYFQNEAQLEKSRLLSDRFSAERPKGSFSTLEIQRTEQGDSAMYLCASRPNGQTYEQYFGPGTRLTVT.

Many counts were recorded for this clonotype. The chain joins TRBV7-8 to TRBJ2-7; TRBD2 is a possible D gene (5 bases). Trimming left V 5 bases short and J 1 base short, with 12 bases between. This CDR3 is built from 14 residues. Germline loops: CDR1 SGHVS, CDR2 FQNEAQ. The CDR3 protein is CASSRPGLSYEQYF. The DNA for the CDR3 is TGTGCCAGCAGCCGACCCGGACTGTCCTACGAGCAGTACTTC.

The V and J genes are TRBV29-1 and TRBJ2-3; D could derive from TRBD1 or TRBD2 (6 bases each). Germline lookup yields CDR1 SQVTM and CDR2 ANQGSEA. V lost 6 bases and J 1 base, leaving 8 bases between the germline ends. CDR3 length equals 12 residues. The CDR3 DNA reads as TGCAGCGTGGAGGGGGGCACAGATACGCAGTATTTT. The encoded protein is CSVEGGTDTQYF.

The CDR3 nucleotides read TGTGCCAGCAGCCGACGAGGGGGGGGGCCCACTGAAGCTTTCTTT. Residues: CASSRRGGGPTEAFF. The rearrangement joins TRBV7-8 to TRBJ1-1; D is possibly TRBD1 (6 bases). Germline CDR1 reads SGHVS; CDR2 reads FQNEAQ. The length of the CDR3 is 15 residues. Trimming stripped 5 bases from V and 4 bases from J, with 17 bases between.

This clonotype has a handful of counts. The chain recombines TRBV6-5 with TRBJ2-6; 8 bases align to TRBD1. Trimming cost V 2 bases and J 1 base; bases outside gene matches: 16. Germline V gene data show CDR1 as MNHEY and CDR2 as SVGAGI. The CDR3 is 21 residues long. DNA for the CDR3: TGTGCCAGCAGTTACATTTTGTTATTAGGACAGGGATTTTCTGGGGCCAACGTCCTGACTTTC. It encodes CASSYILLLGQGFSGANVLTF.

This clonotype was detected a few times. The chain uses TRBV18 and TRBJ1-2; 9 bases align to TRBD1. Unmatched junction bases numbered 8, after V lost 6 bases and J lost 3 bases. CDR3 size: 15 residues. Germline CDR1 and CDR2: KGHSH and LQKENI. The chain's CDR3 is CASSRYTGGDYGYTF. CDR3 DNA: TGTGCCAGCTCGCGATATACAGGGGGCGACTATGGCTACACCTTC.

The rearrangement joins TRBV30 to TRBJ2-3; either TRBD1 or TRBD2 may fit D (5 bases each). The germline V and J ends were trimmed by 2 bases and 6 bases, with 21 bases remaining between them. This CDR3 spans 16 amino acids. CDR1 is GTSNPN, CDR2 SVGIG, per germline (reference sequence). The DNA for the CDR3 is TGTGCCTGGAGTCCCGGGATTTTTAGCAGGGTTGATACGCAGTATTTT. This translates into CAWSPGIFSRVDTQYF.